This T cell receptor (beta chain) was retrieved from a study of shared clonotypes between healthy human individuals. Study outcomes and limitations: Non-shared clonotypes showed lower generation probabilities than clonotypes common to all four donors. Collection of samples was limited to blood; tissue repertoires likely differ.

The germline gives CDR1 SNHLY, CDR2 FYNNEI. This CDR3 spans 16 amino acids. Between the trimmed V and J ends, which lost 4 bases and 0 bases, there was a span of 15 bases. Caucasian adults residing in Nashville, Tennessee made up all the donors. Measured with immunoSEQ multiplex PCR; TCRdb has only the in-frame clones, and not every one. Altogether some 1,600,000 clones are present, nearly 99% being singletons, with the ten largest covering less than 0.55%. In regard to this clone: The antigen remains undetermined.

The chain has TRBV2 and TRBJ2-5; TRBD1 might be the D (6 bases). The receptor comes from a man aged 25-45 years in good health. Sequencing was carried out using naive CD4+ T cells sorted from blood. Subset here: CD45RA+ positively selected. CDR3 loop: CASSVTGSWYQETQYF. The CDR3 DNA sequence: TGTGCCAGCAGTGTGACAGGATCTTGGTACCAAGAGACCCAGTACTTC.